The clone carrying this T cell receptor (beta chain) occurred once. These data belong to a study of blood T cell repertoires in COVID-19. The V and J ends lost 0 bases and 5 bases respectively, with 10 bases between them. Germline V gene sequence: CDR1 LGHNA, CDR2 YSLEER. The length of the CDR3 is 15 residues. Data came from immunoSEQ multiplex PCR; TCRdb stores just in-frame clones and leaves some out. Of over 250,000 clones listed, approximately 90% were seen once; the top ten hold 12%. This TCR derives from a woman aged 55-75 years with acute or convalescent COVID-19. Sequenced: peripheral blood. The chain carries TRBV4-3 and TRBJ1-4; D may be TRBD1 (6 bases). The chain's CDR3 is CASSQEWTANEKLFF. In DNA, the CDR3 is TGCGCCAGCAGCCAAGAGTGGACAGCAAATGAAAAACTGTTTTTT.